This T cell receptor (beta chain) was identified in a study of T-cell reconstitution after alpha-beta-depleted transplantation in children. For TCRbeta, the library was prepared with unique molecular identifiers. TCRdb re-called the PCR reads through MiXCR, storing one row per CDR3 protein. This sample carries about 610,000 distinct CDR3 sequences, roughly a tenth of them seen once, and the ten largest clones take 4%. Germline-derived CDR1 and CDR2 are MNHNS and SASEGT. The CDR3 is 16 amino acids. After removal of 8 bases from V and 0 bases from J, the junction contained 11 bases not matched to a gene.

V usage is TRBV6-1 and J usage is TRBJ1-1, with 8 bases aligning to TRBD1. The TCR was taken from a human donor who donated a stem cell graft to a child with acute myeloid leukemia. The material was PBMCs from the stem cell graft donor, obtained from the stem cell graft. The CDR3 DNA is TGTGCCAGCCGACAGGGGAGATCTCTAATGAACACTGAAGCTTTCTTT. Its protein is CASRQGRSLMNTEAFF.